Listed here are 19 T cell receptor beta chains from one sample, sequenced in a study of T-cell reconstitution after alpha-beta-depleted transplantation in children. The TCRbeta library was prepared with unique molecular identifiers. Using its own MiXCR run on the PCR reads, TCRdb lists one record per CDR3 protein. This sample has around 200,000 distinct CDR3 sequences, with over 15% found just once. The specimen was PBMCs, mostly from graft donor cells, collected 360 days after TCRalphabeta/CD19-depleted stem cell transplant. The receptors shown here come from a male patient between 2 and 15 years old who had a stem cell transplant for acute lymphoblastic leukemia, so the T cells may come from the graft donor.

This chain uses TRBV10-2 with TRBJ2-6, with D perhaps matching TRBD2 (6 bases). The germline V and J ends were trimmed by 0 bases and 0 bases, with 15 bases remaining between them. The CDR3 contains 19 residues. The germline gives CDR1 WSHSY, CDR2 SAAADI. CDR3 region: CASSESGTPTFSGANVLTF. In DNA form, the CDR3 reads TGCGCCAGCAGTGAGTCCGGGACTCCAACTTTCTCTGGGGCCAACGTCCTGACTTTC.

A few counts support this clonotype. The V call is TRBV29-1, the J call TRBJ2-1; 9 nucleotides match TRBD2. Germline lookup yields CDR1 SQVTM and CDR2 ANQGSEA. The CDR3 extends over 16 amino acids. The V and J ends lost 7 bases and 9 bases, in that order; junction bases with no gene match: 19. CDR3 protein: CSARGGGVTSPTEQFF. CDR3 bases: TGCAGCGCGAGAGGCGGGGGGGTGACTAGCCCGACTGAGCAGTTCTTC.

The chain is built from TRBV18 and TRBJ2-6; 7 bases line up with TRBD1. The CDR3 is 16 residues long. V shed 1 base and J 2 bases; nucleotides not matched to a gene: 2. Per the germline V gene, CDR1 is KGHSH and CDR2 is LQKENI. CDR3 sequence: CASSPLGGPGANVLTF. CDR3 DNA: TGTGCCAGCTCACCACTAGGGGGCCCTGGGGCCAACGTCCTGACTTTC.

The chain employs TRBV12-3 or TRBV12-4 and TRBJ2-7; D ambiguous. With 5 bases removed from V and 2 bases from J, the gap between germline ends came to 16 bases. The CDR3 loop spans 15 amino acids. Here the CDR3 reads CASSLPGDGTYEQYF. As DNA, the CDR3 is TGTGCCAGCAGTCTCCCTGGAGACGGAACCTACGAGCAGTACTTC.

This clonotype occurred many times. The chain couples TRBV20-1 to TRBJ2-7, with D possibly matching TRBD2 (5 bases). Germline loops: CDR1 DFQATT, CDR2 SNEGSKA (reference sequence). The V gene lost 6 bases and the J gene lost 6 bases, with 9 bases spanning the gap. The CDR3 length is 10 residues. In DNA, the CDR3 is TGCAGTGCGACTATTTCCGAGCAGTACTTC. Its translation is CSATISEQYF.

This rearrangement joins TRBV10-3 to TRBJ2-7; TRBD1 agrees at 9 bases. The V and J ends lost 10 bases and 6 bases, in that order; junction bases with no gene match: 13. The CDR3 covers 14 residues. Germline V gene sequence: CDR1 ENHRY, CDR2 SYGVKD. The CDR3 region has the DNA TGTGCCACACAGTACCGGGACAGGGAAGGCGAGCAGTACTTC. It codes for CATQYRDREGEQYF.

This clonotype appeared a few times. The rearrangement links TRBV5-1 to TRBJ2-3, with 7 nucleotides matching TRBD1. Trimming at V came to 4 bases and at J to 0 bases, leaving 5 bases not matched to a gene. CDR3 length: 15 amino acids. Per germline, CDR1 SGHRS and CDR2 YFSETQ. CDR3 region: CASSQGQKSTDTQYF. CDR3 DNA: TGCGCCAGCAGCCAGGGACAGAAGAGCACAGATACGCAGTATTTT.

Only a few counts were recorded for this clonotype. This sequence joins TRBV10-3 and TRBJ2-7; D not resolved. Trimming pared 3 bases from V and 3 bases from J, leaving 6 bases between. The CDR3 consists of 12 residues. Germline values: CDR1 ENHRY, CDR2 SYGVKD. The CDR3 region is CAISDLGYEQYF. The DNA for the CDR3 is TGTGCCATCAGTGATTTGGGCTACGAGCAGTACTTC.

This chain links TRBV12-3 or TRBV12-4 with TRBJ1-6; weak D call: TRBD1 (6 bases). CDR3 length: 14 residues. V was shortened by 8 bases and J by 9 bases, with 17 bases between the two germline ends. DNA for the CDR3: TGTGCCAGCGGGGGGCCTTCCACCTTTTCACCCCTCCACTTT. Translated: CASGGPSTFSPLHF.

The genes are TRBV7-6 and TRBJ2-5; a weak D match, TRBD2 (5 bases). CDR3 size: 14 residues. Germline lookup yields CDR1 SGHVS and CDR2 FNYEAQ. Trimming cost V 5 bases and J 1 base, with 11 bases left between them. CDR3 in DNA: TGTGCCAGCAGCAGGCGGGTCATCCAAGAGACCCAGTACTTC. It codes for CASSRRVIQETQYF.

The CDR3 bases are TGTGCCATCAGTGCCTCTTTGGGCGAGGAGACCCAGTACTTC. Protein product: CAISASLGEETQYF. The gene calls are TRBV10-3 and TRBJ2-5; no reliable D call. Trimming left V 4 bases short and J 5 bases short, with 14 bases between. This CDR3 is built from 14 residues. Per the germline V gene, CDR1 is ENHRY and CDR2 is SYGVKD.

The rearrangement uses TRBV6-1 and TRBJ1-4; TRBD1 agrees at 7 bases. The CDR3 is 17 amino acids. Germline CDR1 reads MNHNS; CDR2 reads SASEGT. Losses at the gene ends were 4 bases for V and 2 bases for J; bases not matched to a gene: 10. DNA of the CDR3: TGTGCCAGCAGTGTCACTGATTCGACAGGGACTAATGAAAAACTGTTTTTT. Amino acids: CASSVTDSTGTNEKLFF.

The chain recombines TRBV11-3 with TRBJ2-5; 10 bases are a match to TRBD2. Trimming removed 1 base from V and 5 bases from J; junction bases left unmatched: 25. This CDR3 is built from 22 residues. Germline values: CDR1 SGHNT, CDR2 YENEEA. CDR3 in DNA: TGTGCCAGCAGCTTAGTGGTCTCGGGGTGGATCTTTGGACTAGCGGTGCCGGAGACCCAGTACTTC. Translated, it gives CASSLVVSGWIFGLAVPETQYF.

The rearrangement joins TRBV20-1 to TRBJ2-5, with D possibly called TRBD1 or TRBD2 (5 bases each). V lost 2 bases to trimming and J lost 1 base, with 11 bases between them. Germline V gene lookup returns CDR1 DFQATT and CDR2 SNEGSKA (reference sequence). The length of the CDR3 is 14 residues. DNA for the CDR3: TGCAGTGCTAGAAGGGGAGTTGGCCAAGAGACCCAGTACTTC. This codes for CSARRGVGQETQYF.

The rearrangement uses TRBV25-1 and TRBJ2-7; 7 bases map to TRBD1. Germline trimming cut 5 bases from V and 4 bases from J; bases unmatched to any gene: 8. Looked up from germline, CDR1 is MGHDK and CDR2 is SYGVNS. The CDR3 is made up of 14 amino acids. CDR3 nucleotide sequence: TGTGCCAGCAGTCTGGCGACAGGGCCTTACGAGCAGTACTTC. Translation: CASSLATGPYEQYF.

The chain links TRBV7-2 to TRBJ2-5; D perhaps matches TRBD1 (5 bases). The V and J ends lost 3 bases and 5 bases respectively, with 13 bases between them. The V gene's germline CDR1 is SGHTA and CDR2 FQGNSA. This CDR3 has 14 amino acids. The CDR3 reads CASSFDRLRETQYF. The CDR3 DNA reads as TGTGCCAGCAGCTTTGACAGACTTCGGGAGACCCAGTACTTC.

The genes are TRBV7-2 and TRBJ1-2; 11 bases are a match to TRBD1. The CDR3 runs 14 residues. V was clipped by 3 bases and J by 5 bases; unmatched bases: 2. Germline V gene sequence: CDR1 SGHTA, CDR2 FQGNSA. CDR3 DNA sequence: TGTGCCAGCAGCTTCGGACAGGGGGCTTATGGCTACACCTTC. This encodes CASSFGQGAYGYTF.

The V and J genes are TRBV12-3 or TRBV12-4 and TRBJ1-2; D call uncertain. The CDR3 is made up of 15 amino acids. V lost 7 bases and J lost 5, with 20 bases in between. DNA of the CDR3: TGTGCCAGCACCCCCGGTTATTTAGGATCGTATGGCTACACCTTC. Amino acid sequence: CASTPGYLGSYGYTF.

The chain joins TRBV7-9 to TRBJ2-1, with D possibly being TRBD1 or TRBD2 (5 bases each). The germline V and J ends were trimmed by 3 bases and 10 bases, with 16 bases remaining between them. This CDR3 is built from 14 residues. From germline, CDR1 is SEHNR and CDR2 FQNEAQ (reference sequence). In nucleotides, the CDR3 is TGTGCCAGCAGCTTCGGCAGGGAGAGTAGCGAGCAGTTCTTC. This translates into CASSFGRESSEQFF.